The 25 T cell receptor beta chains listed next were all sequenced from one sample in a study of cytomegalovirus exposure and HLA in healthy donors. PCR was performed using 60 Vbeta and 13 Jbeta primers. Sequenced by immunoSEQ multiplex PCR; TCRdb stores in-frame clones only, minus some. The sample shows 130,000 to 150,000 clones, approximately 73% of them seen only once. Sequenced: PBMCs. The receptors derive from a human donor in good health.

The V call is TRBV28, the J call TRBJ2-5; 8 bases are a match to TRBD1. CDR1 and CDR2 (germline): MDHEN, SYDVKM. Trimming at V came to 5 bases and at J to 5 bases, leaving 22 bases not matched to a gene. The CDR3 loop spans 19 amino acids. The CDR3 protein is CASSQKSPRTGTRRETQYF. The CDR3 nucleotides read TGTGCCAGCAGTCAAAAAAGCCCCCGGACAGGGACTCGTCGGGAGACCCAGTACTTC.

The CDR3 loop is CASSLVIRGTTEAFF. DNA for the CDR3: TGTGCCAGCAGCTTAGTAATCCGGGGTACAACTGAAGCTTTCTTT. The gene calls are TRBV7-9 and TRBJ1-1; D is unclear. Germline V gene data show CDR1 as SEHNR and CDR2 as FQNEAQ (reference sequence). V was trimmed by 1 base and J by 5 bases, leaving 14 bases between them. There are 15 residues in the CDR3.

V gene TRBV7-8 combines with J gene TRBJ2-7; D gene unclear. Per the germline V gene, CDR1 is SGHVS and CDR2 is FQNEAQ. V lost 5 bases and J 4 bases, leaving 15 bases between the germline ends. The CDR3 has 14 amino acids. The CDR3 reads CASSGRLGYYEQYF. CDR3 nucleotide sequence: TGTGCCAGCAGCGGAAGACTGGGTTATTACGAGCAGTACTTC.

This chain links TRBV30 with TRBJ1-3; TRBD1 agrees at 8 bases. Germline V CDR1 and CDR2: GTSNPN, SVGIG (reference sequence). The CDR3 has 15 residues. The V gene end was trimmed by 3 bases and the J gene end by 4 bases; junction bases not matched to a gene: 8. In DNA, the CDR3 is TGTGCCTGGAGCCAAGAGGACAGGGCGGGAAACACCATATATTTT. It encodes CAWSQEDRAGNTIYF.

This clone was seen a few times. The V call is TRBV4-1, the J call TRBJ2-3; the D gene is possibly TRBD2 (6 bases). Trimming left V 4 bases short and J 8 bases short, with 19 bases between. The CDR3 is 15 residues long. Germline V CDR1 and CDR2: MGHRA, YSYEKL. The CDR3 reads CASSPSGTPGSTQYF. The CDR3 DNA reads as TGCGCCAGCAGCCCCTCCGGGACTCCGGGTAGTACGCAGTATTTT.

Worth noting for this clone: Other nucleotide sequences from this sample produce the same CDR3. The chain recombines TRBV5-1 with TRBJ1-1; 9 bases align to TRBD1. This CDR3 is 14 amino acids long. V lost 3 bases, J lost 2 bases, and 2 bases stayed unmatched. From germline, CDR1 is SGHRS and CDR2 YFSETQ. The CDR3 spells CASSSGQGNTEAFF. In nucleotides, the CDR3 is TGCGCCAGCAGCTCGGGACAGGGAAACACTGAAGCTTTCTTT. The whole variable domain, remainder taken from reference TRBV5-1 and TRBJ1-1, is KAGVTQTPRYLIKTRGQQVTLSCSPISGHRSVSWYQQTPGQGLQFLFEYFSETQRNKGNFPGRFSGRQFSNSRSEMNVSTLELGDSALYLCASSSGQGNTEAFFGQGTRLTVV.

This clone occurred once. The rearrangement uses TRBV29-1 and TRBJ2-7; D remains unclear. The ends were cut back, 7 bases at V and 1 base at J, with 8 bases in the middle. In germline, CDR1 is SQVTM, CDR2 ANQGSEA. CDR3 length: 11 amino acids. CDR3 protein: CSAVLSYEQYF. The CDR3 DNA is TGCAGCGCGGTGCTTTCCTACGAGCAGTACTTC.

The chain carries TRBV4-1 and TRBJ2-5; TRBD1 might be the D (5 bases). The J call may not be correct, given that the DNA end is closer to TRBJ2-7. Per the germline V gene, CDR1 is MGHRA and CDR2 is YSYEKL. The CDR3 has 14 amino acids. The CDR3 protein is CASSPLGESYEQYF. Written as DNA, the CDR3 is TGCGCCAGCAGCCCCCTAGGGGAATCCTACGAGCAGTACTTC.

V gene TRBV6-1 combines with J gene TRBJ2-5; perhaps TRBD2 as D (6 bases). The CDR3 covers 12 residues. The germline gives CDR1 MNHNS, CDR2 SASEGT. With 11 bases removed from V and 5 bases from J, the gap between germline ends came to 15 bases. CDR3 residues: CAGTQGGETQYF. In DNA form, the CDR3 reads TGTGCCGGCACCCAGGGAGGTGAGACCCAGTACTTC.

The V and J genes are TRBV25-1 and TRBJ2-2; 7 bases agree with TRBD1. V lost 6 bases to trimming and J lost 5 bases; unmatched junction nucleotides: 6. There are 14 residues in the CDR3. CDR1 is MGHDK, CDR2 SYGVNS, per germline. This CDR3 reads CASRGQPGTGELFF. DNA of the CDR3: TGTGCCAGCAGGGGACAGCCTGGTACCGGGGAGCTGTTTTTT.

This chain connects TRBV5-6 to TRBJ2-2; 10 bases are shared with TRBD2. The CDR3 sequence is 16 residues long. With V trimmed by 0 bases and J by 7 bases, 6 bases remained unmatched. CDR1 is SGHDT and CDR2 is YYEEEE in the germline V gene. CDR3 residues: CASSLAPSGRVGELFF. In DNA form, the CDR3 reads TGTGCCAGCAGCTTGGCCCCTAGCGGGAGAGTCGGGGAGCTGTTTTTT.

This clone has more than one count but fewer than ten. This chain connects TRBV7-9 to TRBJ1-2, with unresolved D. The CDR3 has 12 residues. Trimming removed 4 bases from V and 5 bases from J, with 8 bases in between. Germline V lookup: CDR1 SEHNR, CDR2 FQNEAQ (reference sequence). This chain's CDR3 is CASSSGLYGYTF. CDR3 DNA sequence: TGTGCCAGCAGCTCAGGTCTTTATGGCTACACCTTC.

The genes are TRBV7-6 and TRBJ1-6, with D uncertain. There are 14 residues in the CDR3. The germline V gene has CDR1 SGHVS and CDR2 FNYEAQ. V was pared by 2 bases and J by 5 bases, with 7 bases between. CDR3 region: CASSLREDNSPLHF. For the CDR3, the DNA is TGTGCCAGCAGCTTAAGGGAGGATAATTCACCCCTCCACTTT.

CDR3 DNA sequence: TGTGCCTGGAGTGTAGAGGTGAATCAGCCCCAGCATTTT. Translated: CAWSVEVNQPQHF. This sequence joins TRBV30 and TRBJ1-5; D gene ambiguous. V shed 0 bases and J shed 4 bases, with 7 bases lying between them. This CDR3 spans 13 amino acids. Germline values: CDR1 GTSNPN, CDR2 SVGIG (reference sequence).

This clone was counted a single time. The CDR3 is CASSVGPGQGASGGNEQFF. CDR3 coding DNA: TGTGCCAGCAGCGTAGGCCCGGGACAGGGGGCATCCGGGGGTAATGAGCAGTTCTTC. The chain has TRBV9 and TRBJ2-1, with 12 bases identical to TRBD1. Germline trimming cut 0 bases from V and 7 bases from J; bases unmatched to any gene: 14. CDR1 SGDLS and CDR2 YYNGEE come from the germline V gene. There are 19 residues in the CDR3. The variable domain in full, completed from reference TRBV9 and TRBJ2-1, reads DSGVTQTPKHLITATGQRVTLRCSPRSGDLSVYWYQQSLDQGLQFLIQYYNGEERAKGNILERFSAQQFPDLHSELNLSSLELGDSALYFCASSVGPGQGASGGNEQFFGPGTRLTVL.

The rearrangement uses TRBV27 and TRBJ1-1, with D tentatively TRBD1 (5 bases). The length of the CDR3 is 13 residues. V was shortened by 3 bases and J by 6 bases, with 11 bases between the two germline ends. Per the germline V gene, CDR1 is MNHEY and CDR2 is SMNVEV (reference sequence). CDR3 sequence reads: CASSLIGVSEAFF. The CDR3 DNA reads as TGTGCCAGCAGTTTGATAGGGGTCTCTGAAGCTTTCTTT.

The CDR3 region is CASSKGEGFPQPQHF. The CDR3 DNA sequence: TGTGCCAGCAGCAAAGGGGAGGGATTTCCTCAGCCCCAGCATTTT. The chain combines TRBV21-1 with TRBJ1-5. TRBV21-1 is reported as a pseudogene. The CDR3 has 15 residues.

The gene calls are TRBV9 and TRBJ1-1, with TRBD1 identical over 7 bases. This CDR3 has 14 residues. The V and J ends lost 4 bases and 1 base, in that order; junction bases with no gene match: 4. From germline, CDR1 is SGDLS and CDR2 YYNGEE. The CDR3 DNA reads TGTGCCAGCAGCTCCAGGGGGACGAACACTGAAGCTTTCTTT. Protein sequence: CASSSRGTNTEAFF.

Only a few counts were recorded for this clone. The chain is built from TRBV7-8 and TRBJ2-5; D may be TRBD1 (8 bases). Trimming pared 6 bases from V and 7 bases from J, leaving 24 bases between. CDR1 and CDR2 (germline): SGHVS, FQNEAQ. This CDR3 region has 16 residues. CDR3 in DNA: TGTGCCAGCAGAAAACAACAAGCAACAGGGGGGGGGACCCAGTACTTC. Translated, it gives CASRKQQATGGGTQYF.

This sequence joins TRBV6-1 and TRBJ1-1, with D unresolved. The V end lost 2 bases, the J end lost 1 base, and 8 bases lay between the germline ends. Per germline, CDR1 MNHNS and CDR2 SASEGT. CDR3 length: 14 amino acids. The CDR3 is CASSEYPGNTEAFF. In DNA, the CDR3 is TGTGCCAGCAGTGAATATCCAGGGAACACTGAAGCTTTCTTT.

The chain carries TRBV7-3 and TRBJ2-7; 7 bases fit TRBD2. The germline V gene encodes CDR1 SGHTA and CDR2 FQGTGA. The CDR3 runs 16 residues. V shed 3 bases, J shed 0 bases, and the junction held 8 bases outside the gene matches. The CDR3: CASSFLAEVPSYEQYF. CDR3 coding DNA: TGTGCCAGCAGCTTTCTAGCGGAGGTCCCCTCCTACGAGCAGTACTTC. Combining the CDR3 with reference TRBV7-3 and TRBJ2-7 gives the whole variable domain GAGVSQTPSNKVTEKGKYVELRCDPISGHTALYWYRQSLGQGPEFLIYFQGTGAADDSGLPNDRFFAVRPEGSVSTLKIQRTERGDSAVYLCASSFLAEVPSYEQYFGPGTRLTVT.

The chain employs TRBV7-3 and TRBJ2-1, with a possible D match to TRBD2 (5 bases). V lost 3 bases, J lost 2 bases, and 11 bases lay in between. From germline, CDR1 is SGHTA and CDR2 FQGTGA. The length of the CDR3 is 15 residues. CDR3 region: CASSFARAPYNEQFF. The CDR3 DNA reads TGTGCCAGCAGCTTCGCGCGGGCCCCCTACAATGAGCAGTTCTTC.

The CDR3 region is CASIPGITPGVGYGYTF. The CDR3 bases are TGTGCCAGCATCCCCGGGATTACCCCGGGCGTTGGCTATGGCTACACCTTC. The J gene is TRBJ1-2, the V gene TRBV13; D is ambiguous. Trimming cost V 7 bases and J 4 bases, with 25 bases left between them. The CDR3 runs to 17 residues. The germline gives CDR1 PRHDT, CDR2 FYEKMQ (reference sequence). The full variable domain, its missing parts supplied by reference TRBV13 and TRBJ1-2, is AAGVIQSPRHLIKEKRETATLKCYPIPRHDTVYWYQQGPGQDPQFLISFYEKMQSDKGSIPDRFSAQQFSDYHSELNMSSLELGDSALYFCASIPGITPGVGYGYTFGSGTRLTVV.

The chain combines TRBV6-1 with TRBJ2-1, with 8 bases that match TRBD2. J was trimmed by 4 bases and V by 8 bases; bases with no gene match: 7. Germline CDR1 reads MNHNS; CDR2 reads SASEGT. The CDR3 runs to 14 residues. CDR3 DNA sequence: TGTGCCAGCCACAGCGGGGGACCTTACAATGAGCAGTTCTTC. This sequence encodes CASHSGGPYNEQFF.

CDR3 bases: TGTGCCAGCAGTCCCGTACTACGACAGGCGGGTGGTTCACCCCTCCACTTT. Translation: CASSPVLRQAGGSPLHF. The chain has TRBV2 and TRBJ1-6; D possibly corresponds to TRBD1 (6 bases). Germline CDR1 SNHLY, CDR2 FYNNEI. V was shortened by 5 bases and J by 9 bases, with 23 bases between the two germline ends. The CDR3 has 17 residues.